This TCR beta chain was recorded in a study of vaccination and CD4 T cells after COVID-19. The CDR3 runs 16 residues. The germline V gene encodes CDR1 MNHEY and CDR2 SMNVEV (reference sequence). Trimming cost V 6 bases and J 2 bases; bases outside gene matches: 11. Stated treatment: approximately 9-day PBMC culture with coronavirus spike peptide pools or control peptides (ViraFEST assay). Concerning this clonotype itself: Its antigen remains unidentified.

An Oncomine TCR Beta short-read assay was used to sequence the DNA from cultured CD4+ T cells. One entry per CDR3 protein results from TCRdb running MiXCR on the PCR reads. The repertoire holds 20,000 to 25,000 distinct CDR3 sequences, with around 63% as singletons. Sequencing was performed on CD4+ T cells from blood, cultured in vitro. This rearrangement joins TRBV27 to TRBJ1-1; TRBD1 matches at 8 bases. This clonotype was sampled from a human donor who had recovered from COVID-19. The CDR3 nucleotides read TGTGCCAGCAGCCCGGGACAGGTTTTGCTTAACACTGAAGCTTTCTTT. Translated, it gives CASSPGQVLLNTEAFF.